Only a few counts were recorded for the clone carrying this TCR beta chain. This sample is part of a study of cytomegalovirus exposure and HLA in healthy donors. Looked up from germline, CDR1 is SNHLY and CDR2 is FYNNEI. Losses at the gene ends were 6 bases for V and 5 bases for J; bases not matched to a gene: 9. This CDR3 is built from 14 residues. The PCR ran on 60 Vbeta and 13 Jbeta primers. Only in-frame clones appear in the TCRdb table, and some are missing; sequencing was by immunoSEQ multiplex PCR. This table has 140,000 to 150,000 clones, about 71% appearing once. Sequencing was carried out using PBMCs. This receptor was taken from a woman aged 55 to 70 in good health and CMV-seropositive. The chain uses TRBV2 and TRBJ1-1, with 7 bases aligning to TRBD1. The CDR3 nucleotides are TGTGCCAGCAGCCAACAGGGGAGGAAGACTGAAGCTTTCTTT. Translation gives CASSQQGRKTEAFF.